The 21 T cell receptor beta chains below were found in one sample sequenced in a study of shared clonotypes between healthy human individuals. The protocol was immunoSEQ multiplex PCR, while the TCRdb copy is restricted to in-frame clones and leaves out a portion. The data hold some 740,000 clones, with around 92% observed a single time. Naive CD8 cells lacked CD45RO and underwent positive selection for CCR7, leaving out terminally differentiated effector memory CD45RA+ cells. Specimen: naive CD8+ T cells sorted from blood. These TCRs come from a man aged 30-40 years in good health.

In this sample, this clone turned up once. The J gene is TRBJ2-2, the V gene TRBV6-1; D call uncertain. Germline CDR1 and CDR2: MNHNS and SASEGT. Trimming removed 4 bases at V and 2 bases at J, with 11 bases between. The CDR3 is made up of 15 amino acids. CDR3 residues: CASSAVAFNTGELFF. The DNA for the CDR3 is TGTGCCAGCAGTGCAGTGGCATTCAACACCGGGGAGCTGTTTTTT.

This clone came up once. The V gene is TRBV10-3, the J gene TRBJ1-1; D is unresolved. Trimming took off 6 bases at V and 4 bases at J, with 15 bases between the two ends. The CDR3 is 14 residues long. CDR1 is ENHRY, CDR2 SYGVKD, per germline. CDR3 loop: CAIRPEGLVTEAFF. In nucleotides, the CDR3 is TGTGCCATCAGGCCTGAAGGGCTGGTCACTGAAGCTTTCTTT.

The chain couples TRBV2 to TRBJ2-5; 7 bases are shared with TRBD1. The CDR3 loop spans 16 amino acids. After removal of 1 base from V and 2 bases from J, the junction contained 7 bases not matched to a gene. Germline V gene sequence: CDR1 SNHLY, CDR2 FYNNEI. The CDR3 here is CASSEVGTDQQETQYF. The CDR3 DNA reads as TGTGCCAGCAGTGAAGTAGGGACAGACCAACAAGAGACCCAGTACTTC.

V and J are TRBV7-9 and TRBJ2-1; possible D gene TRBD1, 5 bases. Germline-derived CDR1 and CDR2 are SEHNR and FQNEAQ (reference sequence). The CDR3 runs to 17 residues. The V end was cut by 1 base, the J end by 0 bases, with 13 bases between. CDR3 residues: CASSLEDTPHSYNEQFF. CDR3 sequence (DNA): TGTGCCAGCAGCTTAGAGGACACTCCCCACTCCTACAATGAGCAGTTCTTC.

The chain couples TRBV5-6 to TRBJ2-1, with TRBD1 matching 9 bases. The CDR3 totals 13 residues. V shed 3 bases, J shed 8 bases, and the junction held 3 bases outside the gene matches. The germline CDR1 and CDR2 sequences are SGHDT and YYEEEE. CDR3 coding DNA: TGTGCCAGCAGCTACGGGACAGGGTATGAGCAGTTCTTC. Translated: CASSYGTGYEQFF. The variable domain in full, completed from reference TRBV5-6 and TRBJ2-1, reads DAGVTQSPTHLIKTRGQQVTLRCSPKSGHDTVSWYQQALGQGPQFIFQYYEEEERQRGNFPDRFSGHQFPNYSSELNVNALLLGDSALYLCASSYGTGYEQFFGPGTRLTVL.

V usage is TRBV7-9 and J usage is TRBJ1-4; 7 bases agree with TRBD1. Germline V CDR1 and CDR2: SEHNR, FQNEAQ (reference sequence). CDR3 length: 15 residues. V lost 3 bases and J lost 5; bases outside the gene matches: 6. The CDR3 spells CASSLPGQANEKLFF. As DNA, the CDR3 is TGTGCCAGCAGCTTGCCCGGACAGGCAAATGAAAAACTGTTTTTT. Filled out from reference TRBV7-9 and TRBJ1-4, the complete variable domain reads DTGVSQNPRHKITKRGQNVTFRCDPISEHNRLYWYRQTLGQGPEFLTYFQNEAQLEKSRLLSDRFSAERPKGSFSTLEIQRTEQGDSAMYLCASSLPGQANEKLFFGSGTQLSVL.

The CDR3 loop is CASSVAFGNTEAFF. The CDR3 coding sequence is TGTGCCAGCAGCGTAGCTTTTGGGAACACTGAAGCTTTCTTT. V is TRBV9 and J is TRBJ1-1; no clear D. The CDR3 is 14 amino acids. Germline lookup yields CDR1 SGDLS and CDR2 YYNGEE. V was pared by 0 bases and J by 1 base, with 7 bases between.

The rearrangement joins TRBV7-6 to TRBJ2-3, with 14 bases aligning to TRBD2. V shed 5 bases, J shed 6 bases, and the junction held 4 bases outside the gene matches. CDR3 length: 15 amino acids. Germline lookup yields CDR1 SGHVS and CDR2 FNYEAQ. CDR3 protein: CASSPTSGRADTQYF. The CDR3 bases are TGTGCCAGCAGCCCGACTAGCGGGAGGGCCGATACGCAGTATTTT.

Note on this clone: A clone one base away is much larger, so this may be a read error. The chain is built from TRBV4-3 and TRBJ2-1; TRBD2 matches 13 bases. Germline lookup yields CDR1 LGHNA and CDR2 YSLEER. This CDR3 comprises 16 residues. CDR3 region: CASSRGTSGDYNVQFF. CDR3 in DNA: TGCGCCAGCAGCCGAGGGACTAGCGGGGATTACAATGTGCAGTTCTTC.

This sequence joins TRBV15 and TRBJ1-1; no clear D gene. Trimming removed 1 base at V and 4 bases at J, with 1 base between. Germline V gene sequence: CDR1 LNHNV, CDR2 YYDKDF (reference sequence). The CDR3 contains 11 residues. CDR3 sequence (DNA): TGTGCCACCAGCAGAGCCACTGAAGCTTTCTTT. It encodes CATSRATEAFF.

The genes are TRBV20-1 and TRBJ2-2; D is ambiguous. CDR1 is DFQATT and CDR2 is SNEGSKA in the germline V gene (reference sequence). CDR3 length: 11 amino acids. Trimming stripped 5 bases from V and 5 bases from J, with 6 bases between. CDR3 sequence: CSAVGTGELFF. The CDR3, as DNA: TGCAGTGCTGTAGGTACCGGGGAGCTGTTTTTT.

This chain uses TRBV5-1 with TRBJ2-1; no firm D call. This CDR3 region has 15 residues. V lost 4 bases and J lost 8, with 19 bases in between. The germline V gene has CDR1 SGHRS and CDR2 YFSETQ. The CDR3 reads CASSPPLGESDEQFF. For the CDR3, the DNA is TGCGCCAGCAGCCCCCCCCTCGGAGAGTCTGATGAGCAGTTCTTC.

The gene calls are TRBV5-6 and TRBJ2-1, with a weak D call TRBD2 (6 bases). Germline V gene lookup returns CDR1 SGHDT and CDR2 YYEEEE. The CDR3 length is 14 residues. V lost 5 bases to trimming and J lost 5 bases, with 14 bases between them. As DNA, the CDR3 is TGTGCCAGCAGGGCGGTTGGAGGGGACAATGAGCAGTTCTTC. Amino acids: CASRAVGGDNEQFF.

This clone was picked up one time. The chain recombines TRBV19 with TRBJ2-3; D unresolved. V lost 4 bases and J lost 3, with 2 bases in between. Germline V gives CDR1 LNHDA, CDR2 SQIVND (reference sequence). The CDR3 totals 11 residues. Here the CDR3 DNA reads TGTGCCAGTAGTAGAACAGATACGCAGTATTTT. Its translation: CASSRTDTQYF.

The V call is TRBV28, the J call TRBJ2-3; a possible D gene is TRBD2 (6 bases). The CDR3 length is 14 residues. V lost 4 bases, J lost 2 bases, and 10 bases lay in between. The germline V gene has CDR1 MDHEN and CDR2 SYDVKM. In nucleotides, the CDR3 is TGTGCCAGCAGTTCTCGGGAGTTCACAGATACGCAGTATTTT. Translating it yields CASSSREFTDTQYF.

The chain joins TRBV19 to TRBJ2-1, with 9 bases fitting TRBD2. V lost 7 bases, J lost 2 bases, and 9 bases stayed unmatched. The CDR3 spans 16 residues. The V gene's germline CDR1 is LNHDA and CDR2 SQIVND (reference sequence). The CDR3 loop reads CASTNSGSAPYNEQFF. The CDR3 DNA reads as TGTGCCAGTACGAATAGCGGGAGCGCCCCCTACAATGAGCAGTTCTTC.

The chain joins TRBV27 to TRBJ2-1, with TRBD2 as a possible D gene (6 bases). The germline V and J ends were trimmed by 3 bases and 5 bases, with 14 bases remaining between them. CDR3 length equals 15 residues. CDR1 MNHEY and CDR2 SMNVEV come from the germline V gene (reference sequence). The CDR3 sequence: CASSFAGRRNNEQFF. The CDR3 region has the DNA TGTGCCAGCAGTTTTGCCGGGAGAAGGAACAATGAGCAGTTCTTC.

V usage is TRBV11-2 and J usage is TRBJ2-3; unclear D gene. Germline CDR1 SGHAT, CDR2 FQNNGV. CDR3 length equals 12 residues. The V gene lost 5 bases and the J gene lost 5 bases, with 8 bases spanning the gap. CDR3 coding DNA: TGTGCCAGCAGCGCGGACGGAGATACGCAGTATTTT. Its protein is CASSADGDTQYF. Together with reference TRBV11-2 and TRBJ2-3, the CDR3 gives the full variable domain: EAGVAQSPRYKIIEKRQSVAFWCNPISGHATLYWYQQILGQGPKLLIQFQNNGVVDDSQLPKDRFSAERLKGVDSTLKIQPAKLEDSAVYLCASSADGDTQYFGPGTRLTVL.

The chain is built from TRBV14 and TRBJ1-4; 9 positions match TRBD1. Germline trimming cut 0 bases from V and 7 bases from J; bases unmatched to any gene: 6. The CDR3 spans 16 residues. CDR1 is SGHDN and CDR2 is FVKESK in the germline V gene. CDR3 protein: CASSQDLGQGFEKLFF. CDR3 DNA sequence: TGTGCCAGCAGCCAAGATCTGGGACAGGGATTTGAAAAACTGTTTTTT.

The chain links TRBV6-5 to TRBJ1-5; D not certain. This CDR3 has 14 residues. Germline CDR1 is MNHEY and CDR2 is SVGAGI. V was shortened by 5 bases and J by 1 base, with 9 bases between the two germline ends. CDR3 nucleotides: TGTGCCAGCAGTCCCTACTCAAGCAATCAGCCCCAGCATTTT. Translation: CASSPYSSNQPQHF.

The rearrangement joins TRBV15 to TRBJ1-2, with D unclear. Germline assignment: CDR1 LNHNV and CDR2 YYDKDF (reference sequence). The CDR3 length is 14 residues. The ends were cut back, 7 bases at V and 4 bases at J, with 16 bases in the middle. CDR3: CATNPGRSTYGYTF. CDR3 coding DNA: TGTGCCACCAACCCCGGTCGGAGTACCTATGGCTACACCTTC.